These 25 T cell receptor beta chains were all obtained from the same sample, sequenced in a study of blood T cells in healthy people across ages. Next came a second PCR, run for about 6 to 12 cycles, which used a sample-barcoded 5' primer along with a J-beta primer mix. TCRdb analysed the 5' RACE reads with MiXCR anew, one entry per CDR3 protein. The table shows fewer than 2,000,000 distinct CDR3 sequences, with around 40% occurring only once. Material: blood. The receptor source for this set is a human donor in good health.

This clonotype has a handful of counts. The chain is built from TRBV28 and TRBJ1-5; 12 nucleotides agree with TRBD1. The CDR3 runs 16 residues. Per the germline V gene, CDR1 is MDHEN and CDR2 is SYDVKM. J lost 11 bases, V lost 3 bases, and 11 bases had no gene match. CDR3: CASSFNRDRGRRSQHF. CDR3 DNA sequence: TGTGCCAGCAGTTTCAACCGGGACAGGGGGCGGAGGTCCCAGCATTTT. Variable domain in full (rest from reference TRBV28 and TRBJ1-5): DVKVTQSSRYLVKRTGEKVFLECVQDMDHENMFWYRQDPGLGLRLIYFSYDVKMKEKGDIPEGYSVSREKKERFSLILESASTNQTSMYLCASSFNRDRGRRSQHFGDGTRLSIL.

This clonotype was seen a handful of times. The rearrangement uses TRBV7-2 and TRBJ2-7; perhaps TRBD2 as D (5 bases). Germline assignment: CDR1 SGHTA and CDR2 FQGNSA. This CDR3 is built from 14 residues. V lost 3 bases, J lost 3 bases, and 12 bases lay in between. The CDR3 region has the DNA TGTGCCAGCAGCTTTCGGGCGGGCCTCTACGAGCAGTACTTC. Amino acids: CASSFRAGLYEQYF.

The chain is built from TRBV5-1 and TRBJ2-5, with D unresolved. The V and J ends lost 6 bases and 5 bases respectively, with 14 bases between them. CDR1 and CDR2 (germline): SGHRS, YFSETQ. This CDR3 is built from 13 residues. This chain's CDR3 is CASKVSPPETQYF. The CDR3 region has the DNA TGCGCCAGCAAAGTCTCGCCTCCGGAGACCCAGTACTTC.

The chain is built from TRBV29-1 and TRBJ2-1, with 7 bases aligning to TRBD1. V shed 6 bases and J 3 bases; nucleotides not matched to a gene: 5. Per the germline V gene, CDR1 is SQVTM and CDR2 is ANQGSEA. This CDR3 region has 13 residues. The DNA of the CDR3 is TGCAGCGTGACAGGGAAAAACTACAATGAGCAGTTCTTC. It codes for CSVTGKNYNEQFF.

This clonotype was counted many times. The V call is TRBV5-5, the J call TRBJ2-7, with 7 bases lining up with TRBD2. Trimming removed 0 bases from V and 2 bases from J; junction bases left unmatched: 2. The CDR3 covers 14 residues. Looked up from germline, CDR1 is SGHKS and CDR2 is YYEKEE (reference sequence). Written as DNA, the CDR3 is TGTGCCAGCAGCTTGGGCCGGGAGGCCTACGAGCAGTACTTC. Residues: CASSLGREAYEQYF.

Note on this clonotype: An end of the junction differs from the germline gene, which may be a read error. V is TRBV7-6 and J is TRBJ2-3; D may be TRBD2 (5 bases). The CDR3 runs 12 residues. Germline V gene sequence: CDR1 SGHVS, CDR2 FNYEAQ. CDR3 residues: CVSSLEADTQYF. The CDR3 nucleotides are TGTGTCAGCAGCCTGGAGGCAGATACGCAGTATTTT.

This clonotype was seen a few times. The chain links TRBV7-2 to TRBJ1-6; perhaps TRBD1 as D (6 bases). The CDR3 has 15 residues. The V gene's germline CDR1 is SGHTA and CDR2 FQGNSA. V lost 3 bases and J lost 4, with 10 bases in between. The CDR3 region is CASSFEGQYNSPLHF. The CDR3 DNA sequence: TGTGCCAGCAGCTTCGAGGGACAATATAATTCACCCCTCCACTTT.

The chain employs TRBV29-1 and TRBJ2-1; D uncertain. The CDR3 has 12 residues. V shed 6 bases and J shed 2 bases, with 8 bases lying between them. Germline CDR1 and CDR2: SQVTM and ANQGSEA. The DNA for the CDR3 is TGCAGCGTCGTAATAGCCTACAATGAGCAGTTCTTC. Its protein product is CSVVIAYNEQFF.

The gene calls are TRBV4-1 and TRBJ1-4; possible D gene TRBD1, 6 bases. The CDR3 is made up of 16 amino acids. Trimming pared 0 bases from V and 7 bases from J, leaving 15 bases between. Per germline, CDR1 MGHRA and CDR2 YSYEKL. The CDR3 protein is CASSQEGGAMIEKLFF. The DNA of the CDR3 is TGCGCCAGCAGCCAAGAAGGGGGGGCGATGATTGAAAAACTGTTTTTT.

The rearrangement joins TRBV14 to TRBJ2-7; tentatively, D is TRBD2 (5 bases). Trimming removed 1 base from V and 0 bases from J, with 10 bases in between. The CDR3 is 15 residues long. Germline V gives CDR1 SGHDN, CDR2 FVKESK. CDR3 sequence (DNA): TGTGCCAGCAGCCAAGGACGGGAAAACTCCTACGAGCAGTACTTC. Protein sequence: CASSQGRENSYEQYF.

This clonotype was seen a few times. The chain recombines TRBV21-1 with TRBJ2-7; the table names TRBD1, a call not compared with the DNA. TRBV21-1 is flagged as a pseudogene. The CDR3 runs 15 residues. CDR3 sequence (DNA): TGTGCCAGCAGCGCCGACAGGGGGGGACCCTACGAGCAGTACTTC. This translates into CASSADRGGPYEQYF.

As regards this clonotype: A junction end diverges from the germline sequence, so it may reflect a read error. This chain connects TRBV19 to TRBJ2-5, with 7 bases matching TRBD1. CDR1 and CDR2 from the germline V gene are LNHDA and SQIVND (reference sequence). The CDR3 has 16 amino acids. CDR3 nucleotides: TGTGCCAGTAGTACCATCGGGACAGTTTTCTCCTACGAGCAGGACTTC. This gives the protein CASSTIGTVFSYEQDF.

The chain couples TRBV5-1 to TRBJ1-1, with D possibly being TRBD1 (6 bases). The CDR3 contains 16 residues. Germline CDR1 and CDR2: SGHRS and YFSETQ. V shed 4 bases and J shed 6 bases, with 22 bases lying between them. The CDR3: CASSPGQLLYDAEAFF. The CDR3 region has the DNA TGCGCCAGCAGCCCAGGACAGTTGTTGTATGACGCTGAAGCTTTCTTT.

The rearrangement joins TRBV20-1 to TRBJ2-4, with 8 bases lining up with TRBD2. Matching the DNA end better, TRBJ2-7 makes the J call doubtful. This CDR3 spans 13 amino acids. Germline CDR1 DFQATT, CDR2 SNEGSKA (reference sequence). The CDR3 nucleotides read TGCAGTGCTCAACGGGGGGGCAGCGACGAGCAGTACTTC. This codes for CSAQRGGSDEQYF.

The chain links TRBV20-1 to TRBJ2-3, with 7 bases identical to TRBD2. Germline V gene data show CDR1 as DFQATT and CDR2 as SNEGSKA (reference sequence). The CDR3 has 11 residues. The CDR3 is CGAGATDTQYF. As DNA, the CDR3 is TGCGGGGCGGGAGCGACAGATACGCAGTATTTT.

This chain links TRBV11-3 with TRBJ2-7; D might be TRBD2 (5 bases). CDR3 length: 17 residues. Trimming shortened V by 4 bases and J by 2 bases, and 21 bases separated the two germline ends. Per the germline V gene, CDR1 is SGHNT and CDR2 is YENEEA. For the CDR3, the DNA is TGTGCCAGCAGCTCTCCGAGAGGGAGCGAGGGTACCTACGAGCAGTACTTC. It is translated as CASSSPRGSEGTYEQYF.

This clonotype was observed a handful of times. The CDR3: CASSSRTLYEQFF. CDR3 in DNA: TGTGCCAGCAGCTCTCGGACCCTCTATGAGCAGTTCTTC. The chain links TRBV12-3 or TRBV12-4 to TRBJ2-1; D is unresolved. The CDR3 sequence is 13 residues long. V was pared by 6 bases and J by 8 bases, with 14 bases between.

There are a few counts of this clonotype. The V and J genes are TRBV4-2 and TRBJ1-1, with a possible D match to TRBD1 (5 bases). Germline loops: CDR1 LGHNA, CDR2 YNFKEQ. V lost 3 bases to trimming and J lost 3 bases, with 14 bases between them. This CDR3 is built from 15 residues. The CDR3 region is CASSHGPGLHTEAFF. For the CDR3, the DNA is TGTGCCAGCAGCCACGGCCCGGGACTACACACTGAAGCTTTCTTT.

The rearrangement links TRBV10-3 to TRBJ1-5; D may be TRBD1 (5 bases). V was cut by 7 bases and J by 1 base, with 8 bases left in between. Per the germline V gene, CDR1 is ENHRY and CDR2 is SYGVKD. This CDR3 is 13 amino acids long. The CDR3: CAITGGSNQPQHF. Here the CDR3 DNA reads TGTGCCATCACTGGGGGGAGCAATCAGCCCCAGCATTTT.

This clonotype was observed at least ten times. The chain has TRBV24-1 and TRBJ2-5, with D perhaps TRBD1 (6 bases). The germline V gene encodes CDR1 KGHDR and CDR2 SFDVKD. The CDR3 extends over 14 amino acids. The V gene lost 4 bases and the J gene lost 3 bases, with 11 bases spanning the gap. Here the CDR3 DNA reads TGTGCCACCAGTGACCCCGGACAGAAAGAGACCCAGTACTTC. Translation gives CATSDPGQKETQYF.

In its sample, this clonotype was seen a few times. The rearrangement joins TRBV7-3 to TRBJ2-2; D is possibly TRBD2 (6 bases). The length of the CDR3 is 17 residues. V lost 0 bases to trimming and J lost 7 bases, with 18 bases between them. The germline gives CDR1 SGHTA, CDR2 FQGTGA. CDR3 protein: CASSLTQGVLRGGELFF. In nucleotides, the CDR3 is TGTGCCAGCAGCTTAACTCAAGGGGTCCTGCGGGGCGGGGAGCTGTTTTTT.

This clonotype was counted once. The chain uses TRBV9 and TRBJ2-1, with a possible D match to TRBD2 (5 bases). Germline CDR1 and CDR2: SGDLS and YYNGEE. This CDR3 has 15 amino acids. Trimming took 4 bases from V and 1 from J, leaving 12 bases between them. CDR3 residues: CASSIEGRSYNEQFF. DNA of the CDR3: TGTGCCAGCAGCATAGAGGGCAGGTCCTACAATGAGCAGTTCTTC.

V usage is TRBV7-3 and J usage is TRBJ2-1; a weak D match, TRBD2 (6 bases). The CDR3 runs 14 residues. Germline V CDR1 and CDR2: SGHTA, FQGTGA. V shed 1 base and J shed 10 bases, with 14 bases lying between them. Here the CDR3 reads CASSLNPGGDEQFF. The CDR3 coding sequence is TGTGCCAGCAGCTTAAACCCCGGAGGGGACGAGCAGTTCTTC.

This clonotype was recorded only once. The chain uses TRBV20-1 and TRBJ1-5; weak D call: TRBD1 (5 bases). CDR3 length: 13 residues. CDR1 DFQATT and CDR2 SNEGSKA come from the germline V gene (reference sequence). V gave up 3 bases and J gave up 4 bases, with 10 bases separating them. Here the CDR3 reads CSARQGRNQPQHF. For the CDR3, the DNA is TGCAGTGCTAGGCAGGGAAGAAATCAGCCCCAGCATTTT.

The chain's CDR3 is CASSLGSGADYEQYF. In DNA, the CDR3 is TGCGCCAGCAGCTTGGGGTCAGGGGCCGACTACGAGCAGTACTTC. V usage is TRBV5-1 and J usage is TRBJ2-7; possible D gene TRBD1, 6 bases. In germline, CDR1 is SGHRS, CDR2 YFSETQ. CDR3 length: 15 residues. Deletions cut 0 bases from V and 3 bases from J, with 13 bases between. Using reference TRBV5-1 and TRBJ2-7 for the parts outside the CDR3, the full variable domain is KAGVTQTPRYLIKTRGQQVTLSCSPISGHRSVSWYQQTPGQGLQFLFEYFSETQRNKGNFPGRFSGRQFSNSRSEMNVSTLELGDSALYLCASSLGSGADYEQYFGPGTRLTVT.